In its sample, the clone carrying this T cell receptor (beta chain) was seen a few times. The antigen is unknown. This entry comes from a study of beta chain features in type 1 diabetes. Study summary: Researchers looked at approximately 100,000,000 sorted cells across all samples.

Reverse transcribing all isolated RNA meant expressed TCRB transcripts were sequenced. Only in-frame clones appear in the TCRdb table, and some are missing; sequencing was by immunoSEQ multiplex PCR. The repertoire holds approximately 270,000 clones, roughly 13% seen once, with about 0.015% in the top ten. This CDR3 region has 14 residues. CDR1 and CDR2 from the germline V gene are KGHSH and LQKENI. V lost 4 bases, J lost 7 bases, and 8 bases stayed unmatched. General study points: In every one of the four CD4+ subsets, TCRB CDR3s were moderately but significantly shorter in Type 1 diabetes patients. Insertions were fewer and deletions more numerous at VDJ junctions in type 1 diabetes patients.

Each of the CD4+ naive, central memory, regulatory and stem cell-like memory populations was sorted via CD45RO/CCR7/CD25/CD127/CD95/CD27. The specimen sequenced was naive CD4+ T cells from blood. The rearrangement joins TRBV18 to TRBJ2-7; the match to TRBD2 covers 9 bases. The clonotype comes from a man aged 30 to 45 with type 1 diabetes. The DNA for the CDR3 is TGTGCCAGCTCACTGGCAGCGGGAGGAATGGAGCAGTACTTC. Its translation is CASSLAAGGMEQYF.